A selection of T cell receptor beta chains follows, all from one sample in a study of T cells in Graves' hyperthyroidism and ophthalmopathy. Using its own MiXCR run on the multiplex PCR reads, TCRdb lists one record per CDR3 protein. The table lists some 510,000 distinct CDR3 sequences, more than 20% of them singletons, with less than 30% in the top ten. The sample consisted of blood. These receptor sequences come from a man in his late teens or twenties with Graves' hyperthyroidism. Both conserved end residues are part of each CDR3. The D gene is left open where the match is weak. Only part of the rows carry a size: once, few, many, or a class if the clone is expanded.

d_call: NA; clone_size: many; v_call: TRBV20-1; j_call: TRBJ2-2; cdr3_aa: CSARPAGANTGELFF; cdr3_nt: TGCAGTGCTAGACCCGCAGGGGCGAACACCGGGGAGCTGTTTTTT
d_call: NA; clone_size: many; v_call: TRBV19; j_call: TRBJ1-1; cdr3_aa: CASSMLRMNTEAFF; cdr3_nt: TGTGCCAGTAGTATGCTACGGATGAACACTGAAGCTTTCTTT
d_call: TRBD1; clone_size: NA; v_call: TRBV20-1; j_call: TRBJ1-5; cdr3_aa: CSMTGQGNQPQHF; cdr3_nt: TGCAGTATGACGGGACAGGGCAATCAGCCCCAGCATTTT
d_call: NA; clone_size: many; v_call: TRBV19; j_call: TRBJ1-2; cdr3_aa: CASTIRAPGDYGYTF; cdr3_nt: TGTGCCAGTACCATCCGGGCCCCGGGGGACTATGGCTACACCTTC
d_call: NA; clone_size: many; v_call: TRBV7-2; j_call: TRBJ1-1; cdr3_aa: CASSLRWGAGTEAFF; cdr3_nt: TGTGCCAGCAGCTTGAGGTGGGGCGCCGGCACTGAAGCTTTCTTT
d_call: TRBD1; clone_size: few; v_call: TRBV5-6; j_call: TRBJ2-2; cdr3_aa: CASSTPGQSNTGELFF; cdr3_nt: TGTGCCAGCAGCACCCCGGGACAGTCGAACACCGGGGAGCTGTTTTTT
d_call: NA; clone_size: few; v_call: TRBV3-1; j_call: TRBJ2-7; cdr3_aa: CASSHLLLYEQYF; cdr3_nt: TGTGCCAGCAGCCATCTTCTACTTTACGAGCAGTACTTC
d_call: NA; clone_size: NA; v_call: TRBV12-3/TRBV12-4; j_call: TRBJ2-7; cdr3_aa: CASRGDTWGSYEQYF; cdr3_nt: TGTGCCAGCAGGGGGGACACTTGGGGCTCCTACGAGCAGTACTTC
d_call: NA; clone_size: many; v_call: TRBV2; j_call: TRBJ1-1; cdr3_aa: CASSDFGGVGNTEAFF; cdr3_nt: TGTGCCAGCAGTGACTTCGGGGGAGTGGGGAACACTGAAGCTTTCTTT
d_call: TRBD1; clone_size: NA; v_call: TRBV12-3/TRBV12-4; j_call: TRBJ1-1; cdr3_aa: CASRGTAMNTEAFF; cdr3_nt: TGTGCCAGCAGGGGGACAGCGATGAACACTGAAGCTTTCTTT
d_call: NA; clone_size: NA; v_call: TRBV6-5; j_call: TRBJ1-3; cdr3_aa: CASSYEGSGNTIYF; cdr3_nt: TGTGCCAGCAGTTACGAGGGATCGGGAAACACCATATATTTT
d_call: NA; clone_size: NA; v_call: TRBV12-3/TRBV12-4; j_call: TRBJ2-5; cdr3_aa: CASSTLGMETQYF; cdr3_nt: TGTGCCAGCAGCACGCTGGGGATGGAGACCCAGTACTTC
d_call: NA; clone_size: many; v_call: TRBV6-1; j_call: TRBJ1-5; cdr3_aa: CASSGLSSSNQPQHF; cdr3_nt: TGTGCCAGCAGTGGCCTTAGTAGTAGCAATCAGCCCCAGCATTTT
d_call: TRBD1; clone_size: many; v_call: TRBV10-3; j_call: TRBJ1-1; cdr3_aa: CAISGETGDEYTEAFF; cdr3_nt: TGTGCCATCAGTGGTGAGACAGGGGATGAGTACACTGAAGCTTTCTTT
d_call: TRBD2; clone_size: many; v_call: TRBV25-1; j_call: TRBJ2-5; cdr3_aa: CASSESRGGRIGKETQYF; cdr3_nt: TGTGCCAGCAGTGAATCTCGGGGGGGGAGGATCGGGAAAGAGACCCAGTACTTC
d_call: NA; clone_size: many; v_call: TRBV2; j_call: TRBJ1-1; cdr3_aa: CASSGANTEAFF; cdr3_nt: TGTGCCAGCAGTGGGGCGAACACTGAAGCTTTCTTT
d_call: NA; clone_size: NA; v_call: TRBV30; j_call: TRBJ1-2; cdr3_aa: CAFDIDGYTF; cdr3_nt: TGTGCCTTTGACATAGATGGCTACACCTTC
d_call: NA; clone_size: many; v_call: TRBV30; j_call: TRBJ1-6; cdr3_aa: CAWSLTDKSPLHF; cdr3_nt: TGTGCCTGGAGCCTTACGGATAAATCACCCCTCCACTTT
d_call: NA; clone_size: many; v_call: TRBV25-1; j_call: TRBJ2-7; cdr3_aa: CASSNRTALYEQYF; cdr3_nt: TGTGCCAGCAGTAACAGGACAGCCCTCTACGAGCAGTACTTC
d_call: NA; clone_size: many; v_call: TRBV2; j_call: TRBJ2-2; cdr3_aa: CARSGSSGTGELFF; cdr3_nt: TGTGCCAGGTCTGGCTCTTCGGGCACCGGGGAGCTGTTTTTT
d_call: NA; clone_size: many; v_call: TRBV27; j_call: TRBJ1-2; cdr3_aa: CASSATSNYGYTF; cdr3_nt: TGTGCCAGCAGTGCGACATCAAACTATGGCTACACCTTC
d_call: TRBD2; clone_size: few; v_call: TRBV9; j_call: TRBJ2-5; cdr3_aa: CASSVEGTSGRETQYF; cdr3_nt: TGTGCCAGCAGCGTAGAAGGGACTAGCGGCCGCGAGACCCAGTACTTC
d_call: NA; clone_size: NA; v_call: TRBV6-5; j_call: TRBJ1-4; cdr3_aa: CASSYEKLFF; cdr3_nt: TGTGCCAGCAGTTATGAAAAACTGTTTTTT
d_call: TRBD2; clone_size: many; v_call: TRBV28; j_call: TRBJ2-5; cdr3_aa: CASSLRGGRETQYF; cdr3_nt: TGTGCCAGCAGTTTGCGGGGGGGCCGAGAGACCCAGTACTTC
d_call: NA; clone_size: many; v_call: TRBV12-3/TRBV12-4; j_call: TRBJ1-5; cdr3_aa: CASSSLPGSNQPQHF; cdr3_nt: TGTGCCAGCAGTTCGCTGCCGGGTAGCAATCAGCCCCAGCATTTT
d_call: NA; clone_size: many; v_call: TRBV12-3/TRBV12-4; j_call: TRBJ2-7; cdr3_aa: CASSLALGGAYEQYF; cdr3_nt: TGTGCCAGCAGTTTAGCGCTTGGGGGTGCCTACGAGCAGTACTTC
d_call: NA; clone_size: NA; v_call: TRBV12-5; j_call: TRBJ2-5; cdr3_aa: CASAWDHLQETQYF; cdr3_nt: TGTGCTAGCGCCTGGGACCATCTCCAAGAGACCCAGTACTTC
d_call: NA; clone_size: many; v_call: TRBV4-2; j_call: TRBJ1-5; cdr3_aa: CASSPTGQNNQPQHF; cdr3_nt: TGTGCCAGCAGTCCGACAGGACAGAACAATCAGCCCCAGCATTTT
d_call: NA; clone_size: many; v_call: TRBV12-3/TRBV12-4; j_call: TRBJ1-5; cdr3_aa: CASTLGRERYSNQPQHF; cdr3_nt: TGTGCCAGCACCTTGGGAAGGGAAAGGTATAGCAATCAGCCCCAGCATTTT
d_call: TRBD2; clone_size: many; v_call: TRBV18; j_call: TRBJ2-5; cdr3_aa: CASSPGTSGGLQETQYF; cdr3_nt: TGTGCCAGCTCACCTGGGACTAGCGGGGGGCTTCAAGAGACCCAGTACTTC
d_call: NA; clone_size: many; v_call: TRBV11-2; j_call: TRBJ2-7; cdr3_aa: CASSLLDSYSYEQYF; cdr3_nt: TGTGCCAGCAGCCTTTTGGACAGTTACTCCTACGAGCAGTACTTC
d_call: TRBD1; clone_size: NA; v_call: TRBV6-1; j_call: TRBJ1-1; cdr3_aa: CASRDRFWMNTEAFF; cdr3_nt: TGTGCCAGCAGGGACAGGTTCTGGATGAACACTGAAGCTTTCTTT
d_call: TRBD2; clone_size: NA; v_call: TRBV5-1; j_call: TRBJ2-7; cdr3_aa: CASSLTSGNSYEQYF; cdr3_nt: TGCGCCAGCAGCTTGACTAGCGGGAACTCCTACGAGCAGTACTTC
d_call: TRBD1; clone_size: few; v_call: TRBV24-1; j_call: TRBJ1-5; cdr3_aa: CATRQGVGQPQHF; cdr3_nt: TGTGCCACCCGACAGGGGGTAGGTCAGCCCCAGCATTTT
d_call: NA; clone_size: many; v_call: TRBV2; j_call: TRBJ1-5; cdr3_aa: CASSLISGRFNQPQHF; cdr3_nt: TGTGCCAGCAGTCTAATCTCGGGACGGTTCAATCAGCCCCAGCATTTT
d_call: NA; clone_size: NA; v_call: TRBV6-2/TRBV6-3; j_call: TRBJ1-4; cdr3_aa: CATTERGGAEEKLFF; cdr3_nt: TGTGCCACGACGGAAAGGGGGGGCGCGGAGGAAAAACTGTTTTTT
d_call: NA; clone_size: few; v_call: TRBV18; j_call: TRBJ2-5; cdr3_aa: CASSGYGTHQETQYF; cdr3_nt: TGTGCCAGCTCAGGATATGGGACACACCAAGAGACCCAGTACTTC
d_call: NA; clone_size: many; v_call: TRBV6-1; j_call: TRBJ1-2; cdr3_aa: CASSGLSYGYTF; cdr3_nt: TGTGCCAGCAGTGGGCTGAGCTATGGCTACACCTTC
d_call: NA; clone_size: many; v_call: TRBV12-3/TRBV12-4; j_call: TRBJ1-5; cdr3_aa: CASSFSGGNQPQHF; cdr3_nt: TGTGCCAGCAGTTTCTCAGGAGGCAATCAGCCCCAGCATTTT
d_call: TRBD2; clone_size: NA; v_call: TRBV11-2; j_call: TRBJ2-5; cdr3_aa: CASSPFSGRERETQYF; cdr3_nt: TGTGCCAGCAGCCCCTTTAGCGGGAGGGAACGAGAGACCCAGTACTTC
d_call: NA; clone_size: NA; v_call: TRBV20-1; j_call: TRBJ1-2; cdr3_aa: CSARYLQGKHGYTF; cdr3_nt: TGCAGTGCTAGGTACCTCCAGGGAAAGCATGGCTACACCTTC
d_call: NA; clone_size: NA; v_call: TRBV11-2; j_call: TRBJ1-2; cdr3_aa: CASSDSTGNYGYTF; cdr3_nt: TGTGCCAGCAGCGACAGCACAGGGAACTATGGCTACACCTTC
d_call: TRBD2; clone_size: NA; v_call: TRBV6-2/TRBV6-3; j_call: TRBJ2-2; cdr3_aa: CASIHQGGLITGELFF; cdr3_nt: TGTGCCAGCATCCATCAGGGAGGGTTGATCACCGGGGAGCTGTTTTTT
d_call: TRBD2; clone_size: NA; v_call: TRBV20-1; j_call: TRBJ2-5; cdr3_aa: CSARGGGAQETQYF; cdr3_nt: TGCAGTGCTAGGGGCGGGGGGGCCCAAGAGACCCAGTACTTC